The 10 T cell receptor beta chains in this list originate from one sample, sequenced in a study of CD4 T cells in relation to SARS-CoV-2 and coronaviruses. Some clones are missing from TCRdb's copy, which holds only in-frame ones; the method was immunoSEQ multiplex PCR. There are tens of thousands of clones in the sample; around 80% occur only once, and less than 25% lies in the top ten. Their antigen targets remain unknown. CD4+ T cells from unexposed donors were obtained before the COVID-19 pandemic (2011-2018). CD4+ T cells were isolated from the cells after around 11 days of culture. Sequences were obtained from CD4+ T cells from PBMCs, cultured in vitro. Receptor source: a human donor in good health.

The chain carries TRBV4-1 and TRBJ1-2; D gene uncertain. This CDR3 region has 15 residues. V was cut by 6 bases and J by 0 bases, with 14 bases left in between. From germline, CDR1 is MGHRA and CDR2 YSYEKL. CDR3 loop: CASRDGTQANYGYTF. CDR3 coding DNA: TGCGCCAGCAGGGACGGAACCCAAGCTAACTATGGCTACACCTTC.

The chain recombines TRBV19 with TRBJ1-6, with 12 bases identical to TRBD1. Trimming at V came to 5 bases and at J to 7 bases, leaving 9 bases not matched to a gene. Looked up from germline, CDR1 is LNHDA and CDR2 is SQIVND (reference sequence). This CDR3 comprises 17 residues. The CDR3 here is CASSFPGQGAPNSPLHF. Written as DNA, the CDR3 is TGTGCCAGTAGTTTTCCGGGACAGGGGGCTCCGAATTCACCCCTCCACTTT.

CDR3: CASSLGAGVQPQHF. The CDR3 DNA reads as TGTGCCAGCAGCTTAGGGGCAGGGGTTCAGCCCCAGCATTTT. The chain recombines TRBV7-9 with TRBJ1-5, with D possibly TRBD1 on 6 matching bases. The germline V gene has CDR1 SEHNR and CDR2 FQNEAQ (reference sequence). The CDR3 contains 14 residues. V was clipped by 1 base and J by 6 bases, with 10 bases between them.

This clone was observed a handful of times. The V gene is TRBV4-1, the J gene TRBJ1-1; D remains ambiguous. CDR1 is MGHRA, CDR2 YSYEKL, per germline. The CDR3 is 14 amino acids. V was shortened by 2 bases and J by 5 bases, with 12 bases between the two germline ends. DNA for the CDR3: TGCGCCAGCAGCCAAAGGACGGAAGGTACTGAAGCTTTCTTT. Translation: CASSQRTEGTEAFF.

The rearrangement joins TRBV18 to TRBJ2-7; the D gene is possibly TRBD1 (6 bases). Germline CDR1 reads KGHSH; CDR2 reads LQKENI. The CDR3 has 15 residues. Deletions cut 0 bases from V and 3 bases from J, with 12 bases between. The CDR3 spells CASSPPSRGGYEQYF. DNA of the CDR3: TGTGCCAGCTCACCACCGTCCAGGGGCGGCTACGAGCAGTACTTC.

V usage is TRBV19 and J usage is TRBJ1-2; possibly TRBD1 for D (5 bases). V dropped 3 bases and J dropped 5 bases, with 10 bases sitting between them. CDR1 and CDR2 (germline): LNHDA, SQIVND (reference sequence). The CDR3 has 13 residues. The CDR3 nucleotides are TGTGCCAGTAGTATCCTGGGGGAATATGGCTACACCTTC. Translated, it gives CASSILGEYGYTF.

The rearrangement joins TRBV19 to TRBJ1-4; D possibly corresponds to TRBD1 (6 bases). The germline gives CDR1 LNHDA, CDR2 SQIVND (reference sequence). The CDR3 contains 12 residues. Trimming took off 3 bases at V and 13 bases at J, with 12 bases between the two ends. The CDR3 is CASSIQGGGLFF. The CDR3 DNA sequence: TGTGCCAGTAGTATTCAAGGAGGGGGACTGTTTTTT. The full variable domain, its missing parts supplied by reference TRBV19 and TRBJ1-4, is DGGITQSPKYLFRKEGQNVTLSCEQNLNHDAMYWYRQDPGQGLRLIYYSQIVNDFQKGDIAEGYSVSREKKESFPLTVTSAQKNPTAFYLCASSIQGGGLFFGSGTQLSVL.

This chain uses TRBV11-3 with TRBJ2-7; 13 bases fit TRBD2. This CDR3 is built from 15 residues. CDR1 and CDR2 (germline): SGHNT, YENEEA. V dropped 5 bases and J dropped 5; count of bases not matched to a gene: 6. The CDR3 DNA reads TGTGCCAGCAGCCCCGCAGGGACTAGCGGGAACGAGCAGTACTTC. Translation gives CASSPAGTSGNEQYF.

The V gene is TRBV5-8, the J gene TRBJ2-2, with 12 positions matching TRBD2. The ends lost 0 bases at V and 1 base at J; junction bases unmatched: 1. CDR1 is SGHTS, CDR2 YDEGEE, per germline. The CDR3 runs 17 residues. This CDR3 is CASSLGGLAGNTGELFF. CDR3 DNA sequence: TGTGCCAGCAGCTTGGGGGGACTAGCGGGGAACACCGGGGAGCTGTTTTTT.

The CDR3 region is CASNSRGGEETQYF. The CDR3 DNA reads TGTGCCAGCAACAGCCGCGGGGGCGAGGAGACCCAGTACTTC. The chain recombines TRBV9 with TRBJ2-5; perhaps TRBD2 as D (7 bases). V was pared by 6 bases and J by 5 bases, with 17 bases between. Germline loops: CDR1 SGDLS, CDR2 YYNGEE. The CDR3 has 14 amino acids. The whole variable domain, filled in from reference TRBV9 and TRBJ2-5, reads DSGVTQTPKHLITATGQRVTLRCSPRSGDLSVYWYQQSLDQGLQFLIQYYNGEERAKGNILERFSAQQFPDLHSELNLSSLELGDSALYFCASNSRGGEETQYFGPGTRLLVL.